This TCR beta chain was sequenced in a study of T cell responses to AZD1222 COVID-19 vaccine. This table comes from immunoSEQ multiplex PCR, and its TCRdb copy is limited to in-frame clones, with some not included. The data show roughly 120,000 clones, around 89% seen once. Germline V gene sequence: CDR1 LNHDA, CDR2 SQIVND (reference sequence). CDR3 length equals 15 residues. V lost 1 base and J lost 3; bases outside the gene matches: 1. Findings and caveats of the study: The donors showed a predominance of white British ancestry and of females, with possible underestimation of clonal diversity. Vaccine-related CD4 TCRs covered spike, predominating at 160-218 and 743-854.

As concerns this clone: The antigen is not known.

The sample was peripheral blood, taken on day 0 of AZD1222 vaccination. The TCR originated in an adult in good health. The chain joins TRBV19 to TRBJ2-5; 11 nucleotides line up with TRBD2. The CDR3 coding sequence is TGTGCCAGTAGTATAGTACTAGCGGGAGAAGAGACCCAGTACTTC. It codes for CASSIVLAGEETQYF.